The following is a T cell receptor (beta chain) sequence with its context. Its specific antigen is unknown. Base qualities are not recorded, but no much larger clone differs from it by a single base. Cut back by 2 bases and 3 bases, the V and J ends lie 11 bases apart. From the cysteine through the phenylalanine, the CDR3 covers 15 amino acids. Solely the CDR3 DNA is kept, with 45 bases framed from the first base. For CDR1 and CDR2, the germline V gene (reference sequence) lists SEHNR and FQNEAQ. The donors belonged to the validation cohort of around 120 subjects, which was separate from the approximately 700-subject first cohort. These data originate in a study of cytomegalovirus exposure and HLA in healthy donors listed by TCRdb under 2017. Turning to the overall study: According to a later analysis, the 120 or so validation repertoires were produced on the same platform as the 700 or so repertoires of the first cohort. The study aimed to test whether signatures of past pathogen exposure could be identified by cataloging public T cell receptors. The study combined high-throughput TCR immunosequencing, statistical association of individual TCRs with disease status, and machine learning to predict cytomegalovirus infection status. A separate validation cohort of about 110 different subjects was used in addition to the roughly 670-subject first cohort. Points the paper makes about the study in general: The study listed over 150 TCR beta chains as associated with cytomegalovirus. A few of the identified cytomegalovirus-associated TCR beta chains were confirmed in vitro to be specific for cytomegalovirus antigens. The authors suggested that the approach could potentially be extended to other disease states and immunological phenotypes. Most TCR sequences were observed very rarely across donors, whereas some public TCRs were present in many individuals. The classifier was reported to diagnose cytomegalovirus status with high specificity and sensitivity in both the original and validation cohorts. Of the cluster scores, approximately 95% were above 0 in a later analysis, which found that TCRs clustered in the first cohort also tended to co-occur in the 120 validation repertoires. The validation cohort had no HLA typing available for a later analysis, so co-occurrence within that cohort was assessed over all 110 or so repertoires.

The library was prepared using the immunoSEQ multiplex PCR assay. Per the source publication's procedure: To diagnose cytomegalovirus status from the catalog of TCR beta chain sequences, a statistical classification framework was built. What TCRdb holds here is the immuneACCESS table cut down to in-frame rearrangements. Part of the clones is not present; checked against another copy, under half of the missing clones reflect an unresolved V gene, and the others are unexplained. The D gene and trimming were derived from the DNA, and the V and J assignments and clone size from that table. For this sample there are roughly 130,000 clones; roughly 91% appear just once. The ten largest make up about 3.5% of the sample.

The chain uses TRBV7-9 and TRBJ1-5; the D gene remains uncertain. The sequence came from a man under 40 in good health and CMV-seronegative. The sample consisted of PBMCs. The CDR3 has the sequence CASSLMGSINQPQHF. The DNA sequence is as follows: TGTGCCAGCAGCTTAATGGGCTCAATCAATCAGCCCCAGCATTTT.